The entry below describes one T cell receptor (beta chain). The sample is drawn from a study of blood T cell repertoires in COVID-19. In the source study's methods: Estimation of nucleated cell counts relied on the amplification of reference gene primers. Produced via immunoSEQ multiplex PCR; TCRdb's table is partial and in-frame only. V and J calls and clone size follow that table, whereas D and trimming were derived from the DNA. The sample lists fewer than 250,000 clones, under 80% seen once, with less than 20% in the top ten. There are 14 residues in the CDR3. Trimming removed 3 bases at V and 0 bases at J, with 6 bases between. Germline V gene sequence: CDR1 KGHSH, CDR2 LQKENI. Ages ranged from roughly 18 to 100 years, with residence in fewer than 25 US areas. Categorization into cohorts depended on clinical history that participants reported.

The sequenced material came from PBMCs or T cells enriched from blood (not recorded which). The chain combines TRBV18 with TRBJ2-4; D remains ambiguous. This TCR came from a woman aged 50 to 60 with acute COVID-19. The CDR3 reads CASSPGLAKNIQYF. In nucleotides, the CDR3 is TGTGCCAGCTCACCGGGCCTAGCCAAAAACATTCAGTACTTC.